This T cell receptor beta chain was retrieved from a study of cytomegalovirus exposure and HLA in healthy donors. Sequenced by immunoSEQ multiplex PCR; TCRdb stores in-frame clones only, minus some. This repertoire shows 200,000 to 250,000 clones, about nine tenths found once; its top ten account for 2%. The V and J ends lost 5 bases and 3 bases respectively, with 10 bases between them. Germline V lookup: CDR1 MNHEY, CDR2 SMNVEV (reference sequence). The CDR3 has 13 residues. The rearrangement links TRBV27 to TRBJ1-1; D is ambiguous. The clonotype comes from a woman younger than 35 in good health and CMV-seropositive. The sample taken for sequencing was PBMCs. The CDR3 sequence: CASSPRADTEAFF. The CDR3 nucleotides read TGTGCCAGCAGTCCGCGGGCGGACACTGAAGCTTTCTTT.